This is a list of T cell receptor beta chains from one sample in a study of human T cells and chemical hapten exposure. TCRdb reprocessed the RACE reads with MiXCR, giving one entry per CDR3 protein. This table holds 190,000 or so distinct CDR3 sequences, under 25% found once. Sequenced material: whole blood, taken in connection with sensitization to the hapten diphenylcyclopropenone (DPC). Receptors originate from a woman in her thirties or forties with alopecia areata. Some clones in this sample may be carry-over from other donors' samples. The CDR3 runs from the conserved cysteine through the conserved F or W. D genes are given only for firm matches. Clone size is not always given. Where it is, it says once, few, many or a class for expanded clones.

j_call d_call v_call clone_size cdr3_aa cdr3_nt
TRBJ1-1 . TRBV5-6 . CASSSGEAEAFF TGTGCCAGCAGCTCCGGGGAGGCTGAAGCTTTCTTT
TRBJ1-2 . TRBV12-3/TRBV12-4 . CASTRGSLNGYTF TGTGCCAGCACCAGGGGTTCCCTAAATGGCTACACCTTC
TRBJ2-7 TRBD1 TRBV10-3 . CAIGDRSSYEQYF TGTGCCATCGGGGACAGGAGCTCCTACGAGCAGTACTTC
TRBJ2-3 TRBD1 TRBV6-2/TRBV6-3 . CASSYDRRGTGGTDTQYF TGTGCCAGCAGTTACGACCGAAGAGGGACAGGGGGCACAGATACGCAGTATTTT
TRBJ2-7 TRBD2 TRBV28 . CASSLGASGSYEQYF TGTGCCAGCAGTTTAGGTGCTAGCGGGAGCTACGAGCAGTACTTC
TRBJ1-1 TRBD1 TRBV28 few CASSGQGLAFF TGTGCCAGCTCCGGACAGGGGTTAGCTTTCTTT
TRBJ2-1 . TRBV6-5 . CASRGRGRGAYGEQFF TGTGCCAGCAGGGGCCGGGGCAGGGGGGCCTATGGTGAGCAGTTCTTC
TRBJ2-7 TRBD2 TRBV19 . CASSDRDRPRTSGGPRGEQYF TGTGCCAGTAGTGACCGGGACAGACCGCGGACTAGCGGGGGTCCTCGGGGCGAGCAGTACTTC
TRBJ2-7 . TRBV25-1 . CASSKEGSVYEQYF TGTGCCAGCAGTAAAGAGGGGTCTGTCTACGAGCAGTACTTC
TRBJ2-7 . TRBV5-1 . CASSLAAVHSYEQYF TGCGCCAGCAGCTTGGCGGCGGTCCACTCCTACGAGCAGTACTTC
TRBJ2-3 . TRBV20-1 . CSAEPGLTQYF TGCAGTGCTGAACCGGGACTTACTCAGTATTTT
TRBJ2-7 TRBD2 TRBV24-1 . CATSDPGSGQYEQYF TGTGCCACCAGTGATCCCGGTAGCGGGCAATACGAGCAGTACTTC
TRBJ2-1 . TRBV4-3 few CASSQIAGNEQFF TGCGCCAGCAGCCAAATTGCAGGCAATGAGCAGTTCTTC
TRBJ2-3 . TRBV7-2 . CASSSETYTDTQYF TGTGCCAGCAGCTCGGAGACCTACACAGATACGCAGTATTTT
TRBJ1-4 TRBD1 TRBV7-9 . CASSAPTGYNEKLFF TGTGCCAGCAGCGCCCCGACAGGGTACAATGAAAAACTGTTTTTT
TRBJ2-7 . TRBV24-1 few CATSDPVGEQYF TGTGCCACCAGTGATCCCGTGGGGGAGCAGTACTTC
TRBJ2-5 . TRBV12-3/TRBV12-4 . CASSLGTVQETQYF TGTGCCAGCAGTTTAGGGACAGTCCAAGAGACCCAGTACTTC
TRBJ2-7 TRBD2 TRBV20-1 . CSARDLGSGNSYEQYF TGCAGTGCTAGAGATCTCGGTAGCGGGAACTCCTACGAGCAGTACTTC
TRBJ2-2 . TRBV7-2 . CASSLVGMAGELFF TGTGCCAGCAGCTTGGTCGGGATGGCCGGGGAGCTGTTTTTT
TRBJ2-5 TRBD2 TRBV29-1 many CSVGRGGSTETQYF TGCAGCGTTGGTCGTGGCGGGAGTACAGAGACCCAGTACTTC
TRBJ2-1 . TRBV5-5 . CASSLRLAQYNEQFF TGTGCCAGCAGCTTGAGGCTAGCGCAATACAATGAGCAGTTCTTC
TRBJ2-2 TRBD1 TRBV29-1 . CSVNRGPGELFF TGCAGCGTTAACAGGGGCCCCGGGGAGCTGTTTTTT
TRBJ2-1 . TRBV29-1 few CSVEDMGGKNEQFF TGCAGCGTAGAAGATATGGGGGGTAAGAATGAGCAGTTCTTC
TRBJ2-1 . TRBV5-1 . CASSLATVNEQFF TGCGCCAGCAGCTTGGCTACGGTCAATGAGCAGTTCTTC
TRBJ2-5 TRBD2 TRBV11-1 . CASAVTSGTSGSTETQYF TGTGCCAGCGCCGTTACTTCCGGGACTAGCGGGAGTACGGAGACCCAGTACTTC
TRBJ2-7 . TRBV4-1 . CASSQFGARKDEQYF TGCGCCAGCAGCCAATTTGGAGCTAGAAAAGACGAGCAGTACTTC
TRBJ1-5 . TRBV12-3/TRBV12-4 . CASSHRASNQPQHF TGTGCCAGCAGTCATAGGGCTAGCAATCAGCCCCAGCATTTT
TRBJ1-1 . TRBV28 few CASSGGGRTEAFF TGTGCCAGCAGTGGCGGGGGTAGGACCGAAGCTTTCTTT
TRBJ2-1 TRBD2 TRBV5-6 few CASSLGLAVVSSYNEQFF TGTGCCAGCAGCTTGGGGCTAGCGGTTGTTAGCTCCTACAATGAGCAGTTCTTC
TRBJ2-7 TRBD1 TRBV29-1 . CSVVRQGVFDEQYF TGCAGCGTTGTAAGGCAGGGGGTCTTTGACGAGCAGTACTTC
TRBJ2-5 TRBD2 TRBV7-8 . CASSDRTGLARETQYF TGTGCCAGCAGCGACCGAACAGGACTAGCGAGAGAGACCCAGTACTTC
TRBJ2-5 . TRBV5-4 many CASSFGTPQETQYF TGTGCCAGCAGCTTCGGGACACCTCAAGAGACCCAGTACTTC
TRBJ2-1 TRBD1 TRBV29-1 few CSVEGTGMDNEQFF TGCAGCGTTGAGGGGACAGGGATGGACAATGAGCAGTTCTTC
TRBJ1-5 . TRBV9 few CASSVGEGQPQHF TGTGCCAGCAGCGTAGGTGAGGGCCAGCCCCAGCATTTT
TRBJ2-1 . TRBV6-2/TRBV6-3 . CASIPRGSVLNEQFF TGTGCCAGCATCCCGAGGGGATCAGTCCTCAATGAGCAGTTCTTC
TRBJ2-3 . TRBV20-1 . CSARALGQGPTDTQYF TGCAGTGCTAGGGCACTCGGGCAGGGACCCACAGATACGCAGTATTTT
TRBJ2-1 TRBD2 TRBV7-2 few CASSYRGVAGYNEQFF TGTGCCAGCAGCTACCGCGGGGTAGCGGGATACAATGAGCAGTTCTTC
TRBJ2-7 . TRBV7-9 few CASSTLGYEQYF TGTGCCAGCAGCACACTAGGCTACGAGCAGTACTTC
TRBJ2-7 . TRBV5-6 many CASSLDTDYEQYF TGTGCCAGCAGCCTGGATACGGACTACGAGCAGTACTTC
TRBJ2-7 . TRBV25-1 few CASSDLAETGSYEQYF TGTGCCAGCAGTGATTTGGCCGAGACGGGATCCTACGAGCAGTACTTC
TRBJ2-1 TRBD2 TRBV7-2 . CASSLARGTSGRADNEQFF TGTGCCAGCAGCTTAGCGAGGGGGACTAGCGGGAGGGCCGACAATGAGCAGTTCTTC
TRBJ2-1 . TRBV20-1 . CSARDVAGSHNEQFF TGCAGTGCTAGAGATGTCGCGGGATCGCACAATGAGCAGTTCTTC
TRBJ1-1 . TRBV27 . CASSLEGSTEAFF TGTGCCAGCAGTTTAGAAGGGAGCACTGAAGCTTTCTTT
TRBJ2-7 . TRBV20-1 . CSARRQDTSYEQYF TGCAGTGCTAGACGTCAGGATACCTCCTACGAGCAGTACTTC
TRBJ2-7 TRBD2 TRBV5-1 . CASSPTREADSYEQYF TGCGCCAGCAGCCCTACGCGGGAGGCAGACTCCTACGAGCAGTACTTC